A single sample is the source of the 19 T cell receptor beta chains below, sequenced in a study of regulatory T cells in long-lasting Graves disease. Assembly of TCR beta libraries relied on iRepertoire HTBI primers together with Arm-PCR of CDR3 regions. TCRdb called the multiplex PCR reads again in MiXCR, with one record for every CDR3 protein. The data show 400,000 to 450,000 distinct CDR3 sequences, 16% seen once. Time point: newly diagnosed GD, antithyroid drugs for less than 3 months. From PBMCs, RNA was extracted and then used to make the TCR library. This sample was also put to use in a study of T cells in Graves' hyperthyroidism and ophthalmopathy.

Sequenced here: peripheral blood mononuclear cells (PBMCs), sampled at new diagnosis, from a patient treated with antithyroid drugs. The receptor set was obtained from a woman under 40 with Graves disease.

The chain joins TRBV27 to TRBJ2-7, with 11 nucleotides matching TRBD2. This CDR3 is built from 16 residues. With 5 bases clipped from V and 5 bases from J, the junction kept 11 bases outside the gene matches. Per the germline V gene, CDR1 is MNHEY and CDR2 is SMNVEV (reference sequence). The CDR3 nucleotides read TGTGCCAGCAGTGCGAATAGCGGGAGGGCCTTTCACGAGCAGTACTTC. The encoded protein is CASSANSGRAFHEQYF.

This clonotype was counted at least ten times. The chain links TRBV6-1 to TRBJ2-1, with 10 bases lining up with TRBD2. The V gene end was trimmed by 6 bases and the J gene end by 5 bases; junction bases not matched to a gene: 4. Germline V gene lookup returns CDR1 MNHNS and CDR2 SASEGT. The CDR3 contains 14 residues. The CDR3 nucleotides read TGTGCCAGCAGACCTAGCGGGAGTAACAATGAGCAGTTCTTC. Its protein is CASRPSGSNNEQFF.

In this sample, this clonotype turned up many times. The CDR3 DNA follows: TGTGCCAGCAGTTACACAGGGTACACTGAAGCTTTCTTT. Protein product: CASSYTGYTEAFF. The chain links TRBV6-2 or TRBV6-3 to TRBJ1-1, with a possible D match to TRBD1 (6 bases). Trimming removed 2 bases from V and 3 bases from J, with 7 bases in between. CDR1 is MNHEY and CDR2 is SVGEGT in the germline V gene. The CDR3 length is 13 residues.

This clonotype was counted a few times. A read error is possible here, since a much larger clone lies one base away. The rearrangement joins TRBV6-2 or TRBV6-3 to TRBJ1-1; a possible D gene is TRBD1 (5 bases). The CDR3 runs to 15 residues. Per the germline V gene, CDR1 is MNHEY and CDR2 is SVGEGT. The CDR3 DNA reads as TGTGCCAGCAGTGGAGGGGTCAGCGGGAACACTGAAGCTTCCTTT. Its translation is CASSGGVSGNTEASF.

This clonotype was detected many times. The chain joins TRBV2 to TRBJ2-1, with D perhaps TRBD2 (12 bases). The CDR3 extends over 18 amino acids. Germline V CDR1 and CDR2: SNHLY, FYNNEI. Trimming left V 6 bases short and J 8 bases short, with 29 bases between. CDR3 sequence: CASRRGDRGTSGSYEQFF. The CDR3 DNA is TGTGCCAGCAGAAGGGGGGACAGGGGGACTAGCGGGTCCTATGAGCAGTTCTTC.

This clonotype was seen ten or more times. The J gene is TRBJ2-1, the V gene TRBV28; D perhaps matches TRBD2 (5 bases). V was shortened by 7 bases and J by 5 bases, with 9 bases between the two germline ends. The germline V gene encodes CDR1 MDHEN and CDR2 SYDVKM. The CDR3 extends over 12 amino acids. In nucleotides, the CDR3 is TGTGCCAGCAAAACGGGGAACAATGAGCAGTTCTTC. The encoded protein is CASKTGNNEQFF.

This clonotype has only a few counts. The chain has TRBV28 and TRBJ2-1, with 7 bases that match TRBD2. The trim removed 2 bases at V and 3 bases at J, leaving 4 bases unmatched. The CDR3 loop spans 15 amino acids. In germline, CDR1 is MDHEN, CDR2 SYDVKM. The DNA of the CDR3 is TGTGCCAGCAGTTTACTAGCGGACCTCTACAATGAGCAGTTCTTC. It yields the protein CASSLLADLYNEQFF. Full variable domain (remainder filled in from reference TRBV28 and TRBJ2-1): DVKVTQSSRYLVKRTGEKVFLECVQDMDHENMFWYRQDPGLGLRLIYFSYDVKMKEKGDIPEGYSVSREKKERFSLILESASTNQTSMYLCASSLLADLYNEQFFGPGTRLTVL.

In its sample, this clonotype was seen many times. The rearrangement uses TRBV2 and TRBJ1-5, with TRBD1 matching 9 bases. The V gene's germline CDR1 is SNHLY and CDR2 FYNNEI. The junction had 8 bases not matched to a gene; V was cut back by 1 base and J by 7 bases. This CDR3 comprises 16 residues. The CDR3 coding sequence is TGTGCCAGCAGTGAAGTTATACAGGGGGCATGGCAGCCCCAGCATTTT. Translating gives CASSEVIQGAWQPQHF.

This clonotype came up many times. This chain uses TRBV6-5 with TRBJ2-7, with a weak D call TRBD1 (6 bases). V was cut by 2 bases and J by 2 bases, with 22 bases left in between. The CDR3 runs 18 residues. The germline V gene encodes CDR1 MNHEY and CDR2 SVGAGI. The CDR3: CASSYLDLGTTEAYEQYF. The DNA of the CDR3 is TGTGCCAGCAGTTACCTCGATTTGGGGACAACGGAAGCCTACGAGCAGTACTTC.

The chain has TRBV19 and TRBJ1-2; maybe TRBD1 (5 bases). Germline lookup yields CDR1 LNHDA and CDR2 SQIVND (reference sequence). The germline V and J ends were trimmed by 3 bases and 5 bases, with 13 bases remaining between them. This CDR3 comprises 14 residues. In nucleotides, the CDR3 is TGTGCCAGTAGTATTGATGACAGAGTATATGGCTACACCTTC. It specifies CASSIDDRVYGYTF.

Ten or more counts support this clonotype. The chain carries TRBV3-1 and TRBJ1-4; no reliable D call. The CDR3 extends over 12 amino acids. Germline CDR1 and CDR2: LGHDT and YNNKEL (reference sequence). The ends were cut back, 1 base at V and 8 bases at J, with 5 bases in the middle. CDR3 sequence reads: CASSQAGEKLFF. The CDR3 nucleotides are TGTGCCAGCAGCCAAGCAGGAGAAAAACTGTTTTTT. Full variable domain (rest looked up from reference TRBV3-1 and TRBJ1-4): DTAVSQTPKYLVTQMGNDKSIKCEQNLGHDTMYWYKQDSKKFLKIMFSYNNKELIINETVPNRFSPKSPDKAHLNLHINSLELGDSAVYFCASSQAGEKLFFGSGTQLSVL.

The chain employs TRBV28 and TRBJ2-7, with TRBD2 identical over 9 bases. The CDR3 spans 13 residues. V was pared by 8 bases and J by 4 bases, with 6 bases of the junction left unmatched. From germline, CDR1 is MDHEN and CDR2 SYDVKM. The CDR3 sequence is CASSGREGYEQYF. DNA for the CDR3: TGTGCCAGCTCAGGGCGGGAGGGGTACGAGCAGTACTTC.

This clonotype came up many times. V gene TRBV20-1 combines with J gene TRBJ1-1, with D possibly being TRBD1 (5 bases). This CDR3 contains 11 residues. Germline assignment: CDR1 DFQATT and CDR2 SNEGSKA (reference sequence). The CDR3 region is CSVQGGRGAFF. The CDR3 DNA reads TGCAGCGTTCAGGGAGGTCGGGGAGCTTTCTTT.

This clonotype was detected many times. The chain couples TRBV2 to TRBJ1-1, with 7 bases identical to TRBD1. This CDR3 is built from 14 residues. Germline assignment: CDR1 SNHLY and CDR2 FYNNEI. V lost 4 bases, J lost 6 bases, and 8 bases stayed unmatched. As DNA, the CDR3 is TGTGCCAGCAGTGGGACGAGACAGGGCGCTGAAGCTTTCTTT. It is translated as CASSGTRQGAEAFF.

This clonotype was counted at least ten times. V is TRBV5-6 and J is TRBJ1-1; no clear D gene. This CDR3 comprises 17 residues. V lost 0 bases to trimming and J lost 0 bases, with 15 bases between them. Germline V lookup: CDR1 SGHDT, CDR2 YYEEEE. CDR3: CASSLGWPQIMNTEAFF. The CDR3 DNA reads TGTGCCAGCAGCTTGGGTTGGCCGCAAATTATGAACACTGAAGCTTTCTTT.

The sample holds a few counts of this clonotype. This chain links TRBV9 with TRBJ2-5; D is possibly TRBD1 (5 bases). CDR1 is SGDLS and CDR2 is YYNGEE in the germline V gene. The germline V and J ends were trimmed by 1 base and 5 bases, with 18 bases remaining between them. The CDR3 has 16 amino acids. CDR3 region: CASSVTAQGSFETQYF. As DNA, the CDR3 is TGTGCCAGCAGCGTAACGGCTCAGGGTTCTTTCGAGACCCAGTACTTC.

In this sample, this clonotype turned up many times. The chain uses TRBV2 and TRBJ1-1; the match to TRBD1 covers 7 bases. The CDR3 has 13 amino acids. Trimming took 8 bases from V and 10 from J; bases not matched to a gene: 13. Germline lookup yields CDR1 SNHLY and CDR2 FYNNEI. CDR3 residues: CASRVTGVWAAFF. CDR3 DNA sequence: TGTGCCAGCCGTGTTACAGGGGTTTGGGCAGCTTTCTTT.

This clonotype has just one count. The gene calls are TRBV15 and TRBJ1-5; no firm D call. Germline values: CDR1 LNHNV, CDR2 YYDKDF (reference sequence). The ends were cut back, 8 bases at V and 7 bases at J, with 12 bases in the middle. This CDR3 contains 12 residues. Here the CDR3 reads CATSPSAQPQHF. In DNA, the CDR3 is TGTGCCACCTCCCCCTCGGCCCAGCCCCAGCATTTT.

This clonotype was counted at least ten times. V gene TRBV9 combines with J gene TRBJ1-5, with 7 bases that match TRBD1. CDR1 and CDR2 (germline): SGDLS, YYNGEE. The CDR3 spans 15 residues. Trimming at V came to 0 bases and at J to 3 bases, leaving 3 bases not matched to a gene. CDR3: CASSVGQGHNQPQHF. In DNA form, the CDR3 reads TGTGCCAGCAGCGTAGGACAGGGACACAATCAGCCCCAGCATTTT.